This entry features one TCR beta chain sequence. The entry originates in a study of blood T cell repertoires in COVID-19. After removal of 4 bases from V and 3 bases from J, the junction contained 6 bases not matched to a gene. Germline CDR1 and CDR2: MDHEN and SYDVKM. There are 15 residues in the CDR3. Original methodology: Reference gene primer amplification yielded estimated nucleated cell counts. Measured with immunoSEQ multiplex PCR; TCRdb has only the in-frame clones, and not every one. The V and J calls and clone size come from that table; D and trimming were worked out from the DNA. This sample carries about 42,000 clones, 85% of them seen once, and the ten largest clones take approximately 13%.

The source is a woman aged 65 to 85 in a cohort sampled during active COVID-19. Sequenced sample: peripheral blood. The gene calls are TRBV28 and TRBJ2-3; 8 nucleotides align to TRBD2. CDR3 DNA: TGTGCCAGCAGTTATTTAGCGGGGCGGACAGATACGCAGTATTTT. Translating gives CASSYLAGRTDTQYF.